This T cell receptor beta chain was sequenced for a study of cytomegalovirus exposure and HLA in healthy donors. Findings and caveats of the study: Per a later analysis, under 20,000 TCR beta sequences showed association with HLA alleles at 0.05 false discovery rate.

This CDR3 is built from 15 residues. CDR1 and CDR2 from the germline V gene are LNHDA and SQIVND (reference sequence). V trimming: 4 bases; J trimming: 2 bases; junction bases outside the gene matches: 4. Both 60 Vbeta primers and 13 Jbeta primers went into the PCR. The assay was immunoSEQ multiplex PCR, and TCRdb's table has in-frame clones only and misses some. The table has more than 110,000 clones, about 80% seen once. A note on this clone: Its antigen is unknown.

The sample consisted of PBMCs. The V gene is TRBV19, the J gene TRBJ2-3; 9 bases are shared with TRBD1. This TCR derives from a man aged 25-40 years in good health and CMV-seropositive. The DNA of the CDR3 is TGTGCCAGTAGTACCCGGGACAGGGCCACAGATACGCAGTATTTT. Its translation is CASSTRDRATDTQYF. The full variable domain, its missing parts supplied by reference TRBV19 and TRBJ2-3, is DGGITQSPKYLFRKEGQNVTLSCEQNLNHDAMYWYRQDPGQGLRLIYYSQIVNDFQKGDIAEGYSVSREKKESFPLTVTSAQKNPTAFYLCASSTRDRATDTQYFGPGTRLTVL.